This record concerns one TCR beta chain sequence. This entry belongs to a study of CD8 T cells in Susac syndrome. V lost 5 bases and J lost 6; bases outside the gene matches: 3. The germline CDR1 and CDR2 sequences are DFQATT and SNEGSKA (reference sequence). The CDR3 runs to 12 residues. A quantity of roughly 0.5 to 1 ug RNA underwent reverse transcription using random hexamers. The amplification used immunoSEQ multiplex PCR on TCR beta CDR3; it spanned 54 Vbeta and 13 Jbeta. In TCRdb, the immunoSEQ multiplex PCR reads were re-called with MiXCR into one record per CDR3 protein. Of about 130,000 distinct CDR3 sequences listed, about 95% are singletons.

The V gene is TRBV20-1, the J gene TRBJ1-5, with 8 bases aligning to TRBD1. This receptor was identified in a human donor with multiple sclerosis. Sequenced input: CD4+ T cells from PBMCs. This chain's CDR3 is CSAGQGSQPQHF. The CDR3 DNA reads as TGCAGTGCTGGACAGGGCAGTCAGCCCCAGCATTTT.